Listed here are 21 T cell receptor beta chains from one sample, sequenced in a study of OX40 agonist ivuxolimab in advanced cancers. Some clones are missing from TCRdb's copy, which holds only in-frame ones; the method was immunoSEQ multiplex PCR. This sample has tens of thousands of clones, with more than 65% found just once. This sample comprised CD4+ or CD8+ T cells sorted from blood, obtained in a trial of the OX40 agonist ivuxolimab. The receptors originated from an adult with an advanced solid tumor such as melanoma, head and neck, liver or kidney cancer.

This chain joins TRBV9 and TRBJ1-1; perhaps TRBD1 as D (5 bases). The CDR3 consists of 15 residues. The germline V gene encodes CDR1 SGDLS and CDR2 YYNGEE. V lost 4 bases and J lost 4, with 17 bases in between. CDR3 coding DNA: TGTGCCAGCAGCCCCTCGGGGGGGTATGGCACTGAAGCTTTCTTT. This codes for CASSPSGGYGTEAFF.

This clone has just one count. The V gene is TRBV5-1, the J gene TRBJ2-7; 8 nucleotides line up with TRBD2. Looked up from germline, CDR1 is SGHRS and CDR2 is YFSETQ. The trim removed 4 bases at V and 0 bases at J, leaving 3 bases unmatched. CDR3 size: 14 residues. In DNA form, the CDR3 reads TGCGCCAGCAGCCCGGGGGGGAGCTCCTACGAGCAGTACTTC. Translation: CASSPGGSSYEQYF.

The chain combines TRBV9 with TRBJ2-2; D unclear. Deletions cut 4 bases from V and 7 bases from J, with 14 bases between. Germline assignment: CDR1 SGDLS and CDR2 YYNGEE. This CDR3 spans 14 amino acids. The CDR3 nucleotides read TGTGCCAGCAGCCCGGACCCAACAAGCGGGGAGCTGTTTTTT. It yields the protein CASSPDPTSGELFF.

V and J are TRBV9 and TRBJ1-1, with TRBD1 matching over 8 bases. CDR3 length: 17 amino acids. V gave up 4 bases and J gave up 6 bases; unmatched junction bases: 17. Germline V gene sequence: CDR1 SGDLS, CDR2 YYNGEE. CDR3: CASSPHPTGGGRAEAFF. CDR3 in DNA: TGTGCCAGCAGCCCCCACCCCACAGGGGGAGGGCGGGCTGAAGCTTTCTTT.

The chain uses TRBV14 and TRBJ1-6, with D maybe TRBD1 (5 bases). Germline V gene lookup returns CDR1 SGHDN and CDR2 FVKESK. The CDR3 spans 16 residues. V shed 2 bases and J shed 6 bases, with 14 bases lying between them. The CDR3 nucleotides are TGTGCCAGCAGCCAAAGAACCCCGAGGGGTAATTCACCCCTCCACTTT. This translates into CASSQRTPRGNSPLHF.

The V gene is TRBV28, the J gene TRBJ2-7; 7 nucleotides agree with TRBD1. CDR1 MDHEN and CDR2 SYDVKM come from the germline V gene. CDR3 size: 14 residues. After removal of 5 bases from V and 2 bases from J, the junction contained 6 bases not matched to a gene. The CDR3 sequence is CASSVRDSPYEQYF. CDR3 sequence (DNA): TGTGCCAGCAGTGTCCGGGACAGCCCCTACGAGCAGTACTTC.

This clone was counted a few times. This chain links TRBV7-9 with TRBJ2-1; 9 bases match TRBD1. This CDR3 is built from 15 residues. Trimming took 4 bases from V and 2 from J; bases not matched to a gene: 3. Germline CDR1 and CDR2: SEHNR and FQNEAQ (reference sequence). The CDR3 nucleotides are TGTGCCAGCAGCTCCAGACAGGGGGCCTACAATGAGCAGTTCTTC. Its translation: CASSSRQGAYNEQFF.

This rearrangement joins TRBV11-2 to TRBJ2-5; D uncertain. Trimming removed 0 bases from V and 1 base from J, with 6 bases in between. The CDR3 loop spans 14 amino acids. Looked up from germline, CDR1 is SGHAT and CDR2 is FQNNGV. Here the CDR3 reads CASSLEQPQETQYF. The DNA of the CDR3 is TGTGCCAGCAGCTTAGAACAGCCCCAAGAGACCCAGTACTTC.

The chain combines TRBV7-8 with TRBJ2-5; 7 bases map to TRBD1. TRBJ2-7 explains the end of the DNA better; the J call may be wrong. In germline, CDR1 is SGHVS, CDR2 FQNEAQ. This CDR3 contains 15 residues. The DNA for the CDR3 is TGTGCCAGCAGCCCTACAACAGGGGTCTCCTACGAGCAGTACTTC. This sequence encodes CASSPTTGVSYEQYF.

The CDR3 DNA sequence: TGTGCCAGCAAGGGGACAGGGTCCTCCTACGAGCAGTACTTC. Translating it yields CASKGTGSSYEQYF. V usage is TRBV6-5 and J usage is TRBJ2-7; 9 nucleotides agree with TRBD1. Germline CDR1 reads MNHEY; CDR2 reads SVGAGI. The CDR3 runs 14 residues. The ends lost 7 bases at V and 0 bases at J; junction bases unmatched: 4.

The chain uses TRBV2 and TRBJ2-1, with 11 bases identical to TRBD2. Germline CDR1 SNHLY, CDR2 FYNNEI. J lost 4 bases, V lost 10 bases, and 6 bases had no gene match. The CDR3 spans 14 residues. DNA for the CDR3: TGTGCCACCTTAGCGGGGGGGCGGTACAATGAGCAGTTCTTC. It encodes CATLAGGRYNEQFF. Full variable domain (rest looked up from reference TRBV2 and TRBJ2-1): EPEVTQTPSHQVTQMGQEVILRCVPISNHLYFYWYRQILGQKVEFLVSFYNNEISEKSEIFDDQFSVERPDGSNFTLKIRSTKLEDSAMYFCATLAGGRYNEQFFGPGTRLTVL.

The chain has TRBV7-2 and TRBJ1-1; D gene ambiguous. The V end lost 2 bases, the J end lost 0 bases, and 7 bases lay between the germline ends. Germline V gives CDR1 SGHTA, CDR2 FQGNSA. This CDR3 is built from 14 residues. CDR3 DNA sequence: TGTGCCAGCAGCTTACTGGTCATGAACACTGAAGCTTTCTTT. This translates into CASSLLVMNTEAFF.

This chain links TRBV19 with TRBJ2-6; possibly TRBD1 for D (6 bases). Germline CDR1 is LNHDA and CDR2 is SQIVND (reference sequence). This CDR3 comprises 18 residues. Trimming cost V 0 bases and J 1 base, with 13 bases left between them. This CDR3 is CASSIEGGVGSGANVLTF. CDR3 nucleotide sequence: TGTGCCAGTAGTATAGAAGGGGGTGTAGGGTCTGGGGCCAACGTCCTGACTTTC.

The gene calls are TRBV7-7 and TRBJ2-2, with TRBD2 matching over 9 bases. Germline CDR1 and CDR2: SSHAT and FNYEAQ (reference sequence). The ends lost 5 bases at V and 1 base at J; junction bases unmatched: 8. This CDR3 has 17 amino acids. The CDR3 nucleotides are TGTGCCAGCAGCCAGAGGTCTAGCGGGGTGAACACCGGGGAGCTGTTTTTT. This gives the protein CASSQRSSGVNTGELFF.

The chain recombines TRBV4-2 with TRBJ2-5, with D perhaps matching TRBD2 (7 bases). Trimming removed 2 bases at V and 4 bases at J, with 11 bases between. CDR1 and CDR2 (germline): LGHNA, YNFKEQ. The CDR3 is 14 residues long. This CDR3 reads CASSQRGEGETQYF. In nucleotides, the CDR3 is TGTGCCAGCAGCCAAAGGGGGGAGGGAGAGACCCAGTACTTC.

This clone appeared a few times. The rearrangement links TRBV11-2 to TRBJ2-7; 8 nucleotides agree with TRBD2. This CDR3 region has 14 residues. The germline CDR1 and CDR2 sequences are SGHAT and FQNNGV. J lost 5 bases, V lost 4 bases, and 7 bases had no gene match. CDR3 DNA: TGTGCCAGCAGCTCCCAGCGGGGGCGACACGAGCAGTACTTC. Translating gives CASSSQRGRHEQYF.

This clone came up once. The chain carries TRBV14 and TRBJ2-5; D is ambiguous. V shed 0 bases and J shed 9 bases, with 14 bases lying between them. The CDR3 consists of 14 residues. Germline CDR1 reads SGHDN; CDR2 reads FVKESK. The CDR3 sequence is CASSQELRGQAQYF. In DNA, the CDR3 is TGTGCCAGCAGCCAAGAGTTGCGAGGCCAGGCCCAGTACTTC.

V gene TRBV6-6 combines with J gene TRBJ1-5, with 8 bases fitting TRBD1. CDR1 is MNHNY and CDR2 is SVGAGI in the germline V gene (reference sequence). V was pared by 5 bases and J by 7 bases, with 4 bases of the junction left unmatched. The CDR3 is 13 residues long. The CDR3 DNA reads as TGTGCCAGCAGTAGACAGGGGAGGCAGCCCCAGCATTTT. Translation gives CASSRQGRQPQHF.

This chain uses TRBV29-1 with TRBJ2-2, with D perhaps matching TRBD2 (6 bases). The germline V and J ends were trimmed by 5 bases and 8 bases, with 18 bases remaining between them. The CDR3 is 14 residues long. In germline, CDR1 is SQVTM, CDR2 ANQGSEA. For the CDR3, the DNA is TGCAGCGTTCGCCCCGGAGGGGTCTGGGGGGAGCTGTTTTTT. Translating it yields CSVRPGGVWGELFF.

The chain is built from TRBV11-3 and TRBJ2-1, with D possibly being TRBD1 (7 bases). Germline loops: CDR1 SGHNT, CDR2 YENEEA. The V end lost 7 bases, the J end lost 3 bases, and 13 bases lay between the germline ends. The CDR3 sequence is 14 residues long. CDR3 amino acids: CASNRGGNYNEQFF. The CDR3 DNA is TGTGCCAGCAACAGGGGAGGTAACTACAATGAGCAGTTCTTC.

The chain couples TRBV6-1 to TRBJ2-5; 9 bases align to TRBD2. This CDR3 is 19 amino acids long. Germline V gene lookup returns CDR1 MNHNS and CDR2 SASEGT. With V trimmed by 2 bases and J by 3 bases, 16 bases remained unmatched. The CDR3 sequence: CASSEWGGSGGTTKETQYF. The CDR3 DNA is TGTGCCAGCAGTGAATGGGGCGGTAGCGGGGGCACTACGAAAGAGACCCAGTACTTC.